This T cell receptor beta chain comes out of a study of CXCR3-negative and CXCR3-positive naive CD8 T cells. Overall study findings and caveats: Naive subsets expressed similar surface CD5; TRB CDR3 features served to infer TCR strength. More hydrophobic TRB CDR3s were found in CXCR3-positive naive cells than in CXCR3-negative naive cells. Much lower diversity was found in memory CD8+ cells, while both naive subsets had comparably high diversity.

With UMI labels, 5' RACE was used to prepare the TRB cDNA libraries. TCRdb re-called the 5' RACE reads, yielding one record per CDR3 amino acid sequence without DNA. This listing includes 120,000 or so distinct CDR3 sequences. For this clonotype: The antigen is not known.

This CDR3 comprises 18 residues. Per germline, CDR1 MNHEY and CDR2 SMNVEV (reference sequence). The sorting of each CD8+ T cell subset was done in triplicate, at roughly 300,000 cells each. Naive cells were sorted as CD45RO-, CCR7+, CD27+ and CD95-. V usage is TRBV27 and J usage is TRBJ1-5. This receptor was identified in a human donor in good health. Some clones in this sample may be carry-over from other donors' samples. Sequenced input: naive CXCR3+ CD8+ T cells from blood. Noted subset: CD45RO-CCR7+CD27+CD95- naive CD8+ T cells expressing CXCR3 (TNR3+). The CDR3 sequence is CASSLYDRSIFSNQPQHF.